This TCR beta chain was observed in a study of blood T cell repertoires in COVID-19. Across the study: Some COVID-19 samples were acute and others convalescent; all came from the United States, Italy and Spain. T cells, B-cell-depleted T cells, or PBMCs supplied cDNA or gDNA.

Original handling: From reference gene primer amplification, estimates of nucleated cell counts were derived. Method: immunoSEQ multiplex PCR; TCRdb's copy keeps in-frame clones and lacks some. The DNA gave D and trimming, while V, J and clone size come from that table. The sample yields roughly 100,000 clones, around four fifths seen once. V dropped 1 base and J dropped 5; count of bases not matched to a gene: 5. Germline CDR1 SGHVS, CDR2 FQNEAQ. The CDR3 spans 16 residues. The sequence was obtained from a human donor in a cohort sampled during active COVID-19. Material for sequencing was peripheral blood. This chain joins TRBV7-8 and TRBJ2-1; 10 bases are shared with TRBD1. This chain's CDR3 is CASSLVPGTGDNEQFF. The CDR3 nucleotides read TGTGCCAGCAGCTTAGTTCCCGGGACAGGGGACAATGAGCAGTTCTTC.